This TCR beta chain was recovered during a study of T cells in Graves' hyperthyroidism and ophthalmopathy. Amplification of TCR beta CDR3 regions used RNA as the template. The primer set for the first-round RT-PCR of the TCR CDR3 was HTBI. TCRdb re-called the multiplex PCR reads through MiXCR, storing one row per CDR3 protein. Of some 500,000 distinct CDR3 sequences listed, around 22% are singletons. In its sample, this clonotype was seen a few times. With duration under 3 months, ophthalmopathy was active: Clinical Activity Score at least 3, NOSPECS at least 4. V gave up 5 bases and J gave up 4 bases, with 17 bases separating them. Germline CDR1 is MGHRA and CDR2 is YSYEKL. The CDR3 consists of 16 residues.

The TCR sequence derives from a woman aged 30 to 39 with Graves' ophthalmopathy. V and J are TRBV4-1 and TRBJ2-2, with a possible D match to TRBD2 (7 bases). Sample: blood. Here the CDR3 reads CASSGRGFGRTGELFF. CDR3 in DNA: TGCGCCAGCAGCGGGAGGGGGTTCGGGCGCACCGGGGAGCTGTTTTTT.